This T cell receptor beta chain was observed in a study of blood T cell repertoires in COVID-19. Study-level background: The origin of the acute and convalescent COVID-19 samples was the United States, Italy and Spain. PBMCs, B-cell-depleted T cells, or T cells provided the cDNA or gDNA that made up the material.

Germline V gene data show CDR1 as SGHAT and CDR2 as FQNNGV. The CDR3 has 15 amino acids. Between the trimmed V and J ends, which lost 3 bases and 3 bases, there was a span of 15 bases. Under the authors' procedure: From reference gene primer amplification, estimates of nucleated cell counts were derived. Measured with immunoSEQ multiplex PCR; TCRdb has only the in-frame clones, and not every one. The V and J calls and clone size are taken from that table; D and trimming were inferred from the DNA. Of 80,000 to 95,000 clones listed, roughly 84% are singletons. Sequencing was carried out using peripheral blood. V is TRBV11-2 and J is TRBJ2-7; a possible D gene is TRBD2 (5 bases). The receptor was isolated from a woman at least 80 years old in a cohort sampled during active or convalescent COVID-19. Written as DNA, the CDR3 is TGTGCCAGCAGCTTTTCCTCGGGGAGTGACTACGAGCAGTACGTC. Amino acid sequence: CASSFSSGSDYEQYV.